These 15 T cell receptor beta chains were sequenced from one sample in a study of cytomegalovirus exposure and HLA in healthy donors. In the PCR, 60 Vbeta and 13 Jbeta primers were used. Some clones are missing from TCRdb's copy, which holds only in-frame ones; the method was immunoSEQ multiplex PCR. This sample contains tens of thousands of clones. Material: PBMCs. The receptors were sampled from a male donor in good health and CMV-seronegative.

The chain is built from TRBV4-2 and TRBJ2-7, with 7 positions matching TRBD1. V lost 4 bases to trimming and J lost 2 bases; unmatched junction nucleotides: 17. The CDR3 runs 18 residues. The germline V gene has CDR1 LGHNA and CDR2 YNFKEQ. CDR3: CASSLKVVIGTDAYEQYF. CDR3 in DNA: TGTGCCAGCAGCCTAAAGGTAGTAATCGGGACAGACGCCTACGAGCAGTACTTC.

This rearrangement joins TRBV2 to TRBJ1-1, with D unclear. V gave up 5 bases and J gave up 5 bases, with 15 bases separating them. The CDR3 covers 14 residues. The germline CDR1 and CDR2 sequences are SNHLY and FYNNEI. The CDR3 region has the DNA TGTGCCAGCAGTAACGACCTAGCGCCAACTGAAGCTTTCTTT. This encodes CASSNDLAPTEAFF.

The chain links TRBV27 to TRBJ1-4, with a tentative D call TRBD1 (6 bases). Trimming left V 4 bases short and J 4 bases short, with 13 bases between. The CDR3 runs 15 residues. Per germline, CDR1 MNHEY and CDR2 SMNVEV (reference sequence). This chain's CDR3 is CASSSQGLFNEKLFF. CDR3 bases: TGTGCCAGCAGTTCACAGGGCCTATTTAATGAAAAACTGTTTTTT.

The J gene is TRBJ1-1, the V gene TRBV27; D not certain. The CDR3 contains 16 residues. Between the trimmed V and J ends, which lost 10 bases and 3 bases, there was a span of 24 bases. Germline loops: CDR1 MNHEY, CDR2 SMNVEV (reference sequence). The CDR3 loop is CATSPTRLVRDTEAFF. The DNA for the CDR3 is TGTGCCACCTCCCCGACCAGGCTTGTGAGGGACACTGAAGCTTTCTTT.

The CDR3 protein is CASSDNRRLAGVHEQFF. CDR3 DNA: TGTGCCAGCAGCGATAATCGACGACTAGCGGGAGTCCATGAGCAGTTCTTC. This rearrangement joins TRBV5-6 to TRBJ2-1; 12 bases fit TRBD2. The ends lost 4 bases at V and 8 bases at J; junction bases unmatched: 13. The CDR3 covers 17 residues. Germline assignment: CDR1 SGHDT and CDR2 YYEEEE. Looking up the rest from reference TRBV5-6 and TRBJ2-1 gives the full variable domain: DAGVTQSPTHLIKTRGQQVTLRCSPKSGHDTVSWYQQALGQGPQFIFQYYEEEERQRGNFPDRFSGHQFPNYSSELNVNALLLGDSALYLCASSDNRRLAGVHEQFFGPGTRLTVL.

The chain joins TRBV5-1 to TRBJ2-3; D is perhaps TRBD1 (5 bases). The CDR3 extends over 17 amino acids. The V end was cut by 4 bases, the J end by 2 bases, with 20 bases between. Germline values: CDR1 SGHRS, CDR2 YFSETQ. This chain's CDR3 is CASSPNPRGQDTDTQYF. As DNA, the CDR3 is TGCGCCAGCAGCCCGAACCCTAGGGGCCAGGACACAGATACGCAGTATTTT.

The chain combines TRBV29-1 with TRBJ1-2, with D perhaps TRBD1 (6 bases). Germline values: CDR1 SQVTM, CDR2 ANQGSEA. V lost 5 bases, J lost 8 bases, and 12 bases lay in between. The CDR3 spans 11 residues. The CDR3 sequence is CSVWSGDGYTF. As DNA, the CDR3 is TGCAGCGTTTGGTCAGGGGACGGCTACACCTTC.

This chain joins TRBV6-1 and TRBJ2-6; TRBD2 is a possible D gene (7 bases). The CDR3 sequence is 16 residues long. Germline CDR1 is MNHNS and CDR2 is SASEGT. The V end was cut by 4 bases, the J end by 0 bases, with 10 bases between. CDR3 region: CASSAGEGSGANVLTF. The CDR3 DNA follows: TGTGCCAGCAGTGCAGGGGAGGGCTCTGGGGCCAACGTCCTGACTTTC.

The genes are TRBV6-5 and TRBJ1-2; 8 bases are a match to TRBD1. Trimming at V came to 5 bases and at J to 5 bases, leaving 10 bases not matched to a gene. Germline V gene sequence: CDR1 MNHEY, CDR2 SVGAGI. This CDR3 region has 15 residues. The CDR3 is CASSLTLDRVYGYTF. The CDR3, as DNA: TGTGCCAGCAGTCTAACACTGGACAGGGTGTATGGCTACACCTTC.

The chain has TRBV19 and TRBJ1-3; TRBD1 might be the D (5 bases). The CDR3 loop spans 15 amino acids. V was clipped by 4 bases and J by 1 base, with 11 bases between them. Per the germline V gene, CDR1 is LNHDA and CDR2 is SQIVND (reference sequence). CDR3 nucleotides: TGTGCCAGTAGTAGAGCAGGGCAGTCTGGAAACACCATATATTTT. Translated: CASSRAGQSGNTIYF.

This chain connects TRBV7-6 to TRBJ1-4; the D is unclear. CDR3 length: 15 residues. Germline V gene data show CDR1 as SGHVS and CDR2 as FNYEAQ. Trimming removed 0 bases from V and 4 bases from J, with 9 bases in between. CDR3 sequence (DNA): TGTGCCAGCAGCTTAGCGGTTCGGGGTAATGAAAAACTGTTTTTT. Its translation is CASSLAVRGNEKLFF.

The gene calls are TRBV13 and TRBJ2-7; 7 nucleotides match TRBD1. Germline V lookup: CDR1 PRHDT, CDR2 FYEKMQ (reference sequence). The CDR3 loop spans 15 amino acids. The V segment lost 5 bases and the J segment 3 bases; nucleotides outside the gene matches: 10. The CDR3 DNA reads TGTGCCAGCAGCCACAGGACAGGCGGTGGCTACGAGCAGTACTTC. Translation: CASSHRTGGGYEQYF.

V is TRBV28 and J is TRBJ2-3, with 8 bases matching TRBD2. V lost 5 bases, J lost 6 bases, and 4 bases stayed unmatched. The germline V gene encodes CDR1 MDHEN and CDR2 SYDVKM. This CDR3 contains 13 residues. CDR3 bases: TGTGCCAGCAGTCTGAGCGGGAGTGATACGCAGTATTTT. Translated, it gives CASSLSGSDTQYF.

As concerns this clone: Other DNA sequences in this sample translate to the same CDR3. The gene calls are TRBV18 and TRBJ1-2; TRBD1 is a possible D gene (6 bases). Trimming took off 2 bases at V and 2 bases at J, with 12 bases between the two ends. The germline V gene encodes CDR1 KGHSH and CDR2 LQKENI. The CDR3 consists of 15 residues. The chain's CDR3 is CASSPVLQGNYGYTF. The CDR3 DNA is TGTGCCAGCTCACCAGTGTTACAGGGAAACTATGGCTACACCTTC.

The rearrangement uses TRBV29-1 and TRBJ1-2, with unresolved D. Germline V lookup: CDR1 SQVTM, CDR2 ANQGSEA. The CDR3 spans 14 residues. Trimming pared 0 bases from V and 3 bases from J, leaving 11 bases between. The CDR3 DNA reads TGCAGCGTTGAAGAAGGTAGAGGCGACTATGGCTACACCTTC. Translation: CSVEEGRGDYGYTF. The full variable domain, with the rest looked up from reference TRBV29-1 and TRBJ1-2, is SAVISQKPSRDICQRGTSLTIQCQVDSQVTMMFWYRQQPGQSLTLIATANQGSEATYESGFVIDKFPISRPNLTFSTLTVSNMSPEDSSIYLCSVEEGRGDYGYTFGSGTRLTVV.